A single sample gave rise to the 29 T cell receptor beta chains below, sequenced in a study of blood T cell repertoires in COVID-19. Produced via immunoSEQ multiplex PCR; TCRdb's table is partial and in-frame only. The sample yields around 80,000 clones, 70% to 90% seen once. Sequenced material: peripheral blood. The receptors shown here come from a man in his fifties with COVID-19, enrolled during active disease.

The chain has TRBV7-3 and TRBJ2-1; 13 nucleotides line up with TRBD2. Germline lookup yields CDR1 SGHTA and CDR2 FQGTGA. The CDR3 has 17 amino acids. With V trimmed by 2 bases and J by 2 bases, 3 bases remained unmatched. Here the CDR3 reads CASSLGGLAGAYNEQFF. The CDR3 coding sequence is TGTGCCAGCAGCTTAGGTGGACTAGCGGGAGCCTACAATGAGCAGTTCTTC.

The gene calls are TRBV7-2 and TRBJ2-2, with 9 positions matching TRBD2. After removal of 1 base from V and 4 bases from J, the junction contained 7 bases not matched to a gene. The length of the CDR3 is 17 residues. Germline loops: CDR1 SGHTA, CDR2 FQGNSA. CDR3 region: CASSLVLGTSITGELFF. Here the CDR3 DNA reads TGTGCCAGCAGCTTAGTTTTAGGGACTAGCATCACCGGGGAGCTGTTTTTT.

The chain combines TRBV4-1 with TRBJ1-1; D gene ambiguous. CDR1 is MGHRA and CDR2 is YSYEKL in the germline V gene. The CDR3 runs to 18 residues. V lost 1 base, J lost 3 bases, and 21 bases lay in between. CDR3 in DNA: TGCGCCAGCAGCCAAGGGGATTCTAGTTCAATGGGAGACACTGAAGCTTTCTTT. Protein sequence: CASSQGDSSSMGDTEAFF.

The CDR3 protein is CASSLAPGHLNEQYF. In DNA form, the CDR3 reads TGCGCCAGCAGCTTGGCCCCGGGACACCTGAATGAGCAGTACTTC. V gene TRBV5-1 combines with J gene TRBJ2-7, with D tentatively TRBD1 (6 bases). The CDR3 is made up of 15 amino acids. V dropped 0 bases and J dropped 7 bases, with 17 bases sitting between them. The germline V gene has CDR1 SGHRS and CDR2 YFSETQ.

The V and J genes are TRBV29-1 and TRBJ2-1; 9 bases align to TRBD1. Germline V gene data show CDR1 as SQVTM and CDR2 as ANQGSEA. The CDR3 spans 15 residues. V lost 1 base, J lost 4 bases, and 5 bases stayed unmatched. The CDR3 reads CSVEGTGAIYNEQFF. DNA of the CDR3: TGCAGCGTTGAAGGGACAGGGGCCATATACAATGAGCAGTTCTTC.

V usage is TRBV9 and J usage is TRBJ1-2; D is possibly TRBD1 (6 bases). Germline V gives CDR1 SGDLS, CDR2 YYNGEE. The V end lost 4 bases, the J end lost 5 bases, and 18 bases lay between the germline ends. CDR3 length equals 15 residues. Here the CDR3 DNA reads TGTGCCAGCAGCCTAGGGGGGGGAGTCCCTTATGGCTACACCTTC. Translation gives CASSLGGGVPYGYTF.

The chain employs TRBV28 and TRBJ2-7; 8 nucleotides agree with TRBD2. The germline V gene has CDR1 MDHEN and CDR2 SYDVKM. V gave up 7 bases and J gave up 5 bases; unmatched junction bases: 13. The CDR3 covers 15 residues. CDR3 protein: CASTERGGHSDEQYF. The CDR3 DNA reads as TGTGCCAGCACCGAACGGGGGGGGCATTCGGACGAGCAGTACTTC.

This chain joins TRBV5-6 and TRBJ1-1; the match to TRBD1 covers 8 bases. Trimming took 4 bases from V and 4 from J; bases not matched to a gene: 3. CDR1 is SGHDT, CDR2 YYEEEE, per germline. CDR3 length: 13 residues. The CDR3 protein is CASSPQGVTEAFF. CDR3 coding DNA: TGTGCCAGCAGCCCACAGGGGGTCACTGAAGCTTTCTTT.

The chain joins TRBV5-1 to TRBJ2-2; the D is unclear. Germline V CDR1 and CDR2: SGHRS, YFSETQ. V shed 2 bases and J shed 5 bases, with 7 bases lying between them. The length of the CDR3 is 13 residues. CDR3 loop: CASSLIPTGELFF. CDR3 in DNA: TGCGCCAGCAGCTTAATTCCTACCGGGGAGCTGTTTTTT.

The chain uses TRBV4-1 and TRBJ2-7, with 7 bases lining up with TRBD2. Losses at the gene ends were 4 bases for V and 5 bases for J; bases not matched to a gene: 11. The CDR3 loop spans 15 amino acids. The germline CDR1 and CDR2 sequences are MGHRA and YSYEKL. CDR3 coding DNA: TGCGCCAGCAGCCCCCCCGGCGGGAGAGGCAACGAGCAGTACTTC. Translation: CASSPPGGRGNEQYF.

The chain joins TRBV29-1 to TRBJ2-1; 7 nucleotides agree with TRBD2. The germline V gene has CDR1 SQVTM and CDR2 ANQGSEA. This CDR3 comprises 13 residues. With V trimmed by 4 bases and J by 6 bases, 6 bases remained unmatched. CDR3 residues: CSVAQRDLNEQFF. The CDR3 DNA reads TGCAGCGTTGCCCAGCGGGACCTCAATGAGCAGTTCTTC.

This chain links TRBV2 with TRBJ2-1; 11 nucleotides agree with TRBD2. With V trimmed by 10 bases and J by 8 bases, 10 bases remained unmatched. Germline lookup yields CDR1 SNHLY and CDR2 FYNNEI. This CDR3 contains 14 residues. The CDR3 DNA reads TGTGCCATCAAATCTAGCGGGAGGATCGATGAGCAGTTCTTC. This sequence encodes CAIKSSGRIDEQFF.

The chain carries TRBV14 and TRBJ1-5; D might be TRBD1 (5 bases). V lost 0 bases, J lost 0 bases, and 18 bases lay in between. This CDR3 comprises 19 residues. CDR1 and CDR2 (germline): SGHDN, FVKESK. The CDR3 here is CASSQDLGREAYSNQPQHF. The DNA of the CDR3 is TGTGCCAGCAGCCAAGATCTGGGCAGGGAGGCTTATAGCAATCAGCCCCAGCATTTT.

The chain is built from TRBV5-1 and TRBJ2-2; 7 bases align to TRBD2. The CDR3 is made up of 15 amino acids. V trimming: 0 bases; J trimming: 3 bases; junction bases outside the gene matches: 2. The germline V gene has CDR1 SGHRS and CDR2 YFSETQ. The CDR3 DNA reads TGCGCCAGCAGCTTGGGGGAGGGCCACACCGGGGAGCTGTTTTTT. As protein: CASSLGEGHTGELFF. Together with reference TRBV5-1 and TRBJ2-2, the CDR3 gives the full variable domain: KAGVTQTPRYLIKTRGQQVTLSCSPISGHRSVSWYQQTPGQGLQFLFEYFSETQRNKGNFPGRFSGRQFSNSRSEMNVSTLELGDSALYLCASSLGEGHTGELFFGEGSRLTVL.

The chain is built from TRBV29-1 and TRBJ2-3; 9 positions match TRBD1. The CDR3 contains 14 residues. Trimming took 7 bases from V and 1 from J; bases not matched to a gene: 6. Germline CDR1 is SQVTM and CDR2 is ANQGSEA. CDR3 in amino acids: CSERTGEGTDTQYF. CDR3 bases: TGCAGCGAACGGACAGGGGAAGGCACAGATACGCAGTATTTT.

The chain recombines TRBV28 with TRBJ1-5; tentative D call: TRBD1 (5 bases). CDR1 is MDHEN and CDR2 is SYDVKM in the germline V gene. Trimming removed 7 bases at V and 3 bases at J, with 19 bases between. The CDR3 spans 16 residues. Written as DNA, the CDR3 is TGTGCCAGCACCAGTGACAGTGTTTGGAACAATCAGCCCCAGCATTTT. Amino acids: CASTSDSVWNNQPQHF.

V is TRBV25-1 and J is TRBJ2-3, with D unclear. Per germline, CDR1 MGHDK and CDR2 SYGVNS. Between the trimmed V and J ends, which lost 2 bases and 0 bases, there was a span of 9 bases. CDR3 length: 15 residues. CDR3 bases: TGTGCCAGCAGTGAAGGTGGTACTAGCACAGATACGCAGTATTTT. It encodes CASSEGGTSTDTQYF. Combining the CDR3 with reference TRBV25-1 and TRBJ2-3 gives the whole variable domain EADIYQTPRYLVIGTGKKITLECSQTMGHDKMYWYQQDPGMELHLIHYSYGVNSTEKGDLSSESTVSRIRTEHFPLTLESARPSHTSQYLCASSEGGTSTDTQYFGPGTRLTVL.

The chain links TRBV6-1 to TRBJ1-6; D perhaps matches TRBD1 (6 bases). Germline V gives CDR1 MNHNS, CDR2 SASEGT. The CDR3 runs 13 residues. Trimming stripped 3 bases from V and 9 bases from J, with 9 bases between. CDR3 loop: CASSDNRVSPLHF. CDR3 DNA sequence: TGTGCCAGCAGTGATAACAGGGTTTCACCCCTCCACTTT.

The rearrangement joins TRBV16 to TRBJ1-4; D ambiguous. Germline V CDR1 and CDR2: KGHSY, FQNENV. V was pared by 5 bases and J by 8 bases, with 15 bases between. The CDR3 covers 14 residues. CDR3 bases: TGTGCCAGCAGCGAGGGAGTACCTGGGGAAAAACTGTTTTTT. As protein: CASSEGVPGEKLFF. The whole variable domain, filled in from reference TRBV16 and TRBJ1-4, reads GEEVAQTPKHLVRGEGQKAKLYCAPIKGHSYVFWYQQVLKNEFKFLISFQNENVFDETGMPKERFSAKCLPNSPCSLEIQATKLEDSAVYFCASSEGVPGEKLFFGSGTQLSVL.

The genes are TRBV6-5 and TRBJ2-5; D is ambiguous. Germline V gene sequence: CDR1 MNHEY, CDR2 SVGAGI. The V end lost 6 bases, the J end lost 1 base, and 12 bases lay between the germline ends. CDR3 size: 14 residues. The CDR3 nucleotides are TGTGCCAGCAGCCCCGTAGTTTCCCAAGAGACCCAGTACTTC. This encodes CASSPVVSQETQYF.

This chain joins TRBV4-1 and TRBJ2-7; D is undetermined. From germline, CDR1 is MGHRA and CDR2 YSYEKL. This CDR3 is 13 amino acids long. V was shortened by 1 base and J by 2 bases, with 6 bases between the two germline ends. The CDR3 DNA reads as TGCGCCAGCAGCCAAGTGCAGACCTACGAGCAGTACTTC. Translation: CASSQVQTYEQYF.

The V call is TRBV7-9, the J call TRBJ2-1; 7 bases are a match to TRBD2. From germline, CDR1 is SEHNR and CDR2 FQNEAQ (reference sequence). This CDR3 contains 12 residues. V was clipped by 5 bases and J by 9 bases; unmatched bases: 4. CDR3 bases: TGTGCCAGCAGCCAGGGAGGGATTGAGCAGTTCTTC. This translates into CASSQGGIEQFF.

CDR3 DNA sequence: TGTGCCAGCAGCTCCGGGACTTTCGACACCGGGGAGCTGTTTTTT. Translation gives CASSSGTFDTGELFF. This chain connects TRBV9 to TRBJ2-2, with D perhaps TRBD2 (6 bases). This CDR3 region has 15 residues. Per germline, CDR1 SGDLS and CDR2 YYNGEE. Between the trimmed V and J ends, which lost 4 bases and 3 bases, there was a span of 13 bases.

The rearrangement uses TRBV15 and TRBJ1-4; D might be TRBD1 (6 bases). Germline CDR1 reads LNHNV; CDR2 reads YYDKDF (reference sequence). V was pared by 3 bases and J by 3 bases, with 11 bases between. The CDR3 runs 15 residues. In nucleotides, the CDR3 is TGTGCCACCAGCAGCCCAGGGGTGGCTAATGAAAAACTGTTTTTT. Encoded protein: CATSSPGVANEKLFF.

The chain employs TRBV10-3 and TRBJ2-1; 8 bases align to TRBD2. The V gene end was trimmed by 9 bases and the J gene end by 6 bases; junction bases not matched to a gene: 10. This CDR3 spans 14 amino acids. CDR1 is ENHRY, CDR2 SYGVKD, per germline. This CDR3 reads CAIGGGTRSNEQFF. In DNA form, the CDR3 reads TGTGCCATAGGGGGGGGGACTAGAAGCAATGAGCAGTTCTTC.

The V gene is TRBV24-1, the J gene TRBJ1-1; D gene uncertain. The germline V gene encodes CDR1 KGHDR and CDR2 SFDVKD. The V gene lost 2 bases and the J gene lost 7 bases, with 19 bases spanning the gap. The CDR3 covers 16 residues. The CDR3 DNA follows: TGTGCCACCAGTGATTCAAGGGCGGGCATGAACGGTGAAGCTTTCTTT. Protein product: CATSDSRAGMNGEAFF.

V gene TRBV2 combines with J gene TRBJ2-3, with TRBD2 identical over 7 bases. This CDR3 region has 12 residues. Germline V gene sequence: CDR1 SNHLY, CDR2 FYNNEI. J was trimmed by 4 bases and V by 6 bases; bases with no gene match: 1. CDR3 sequence reads: CASRLASDTQYF. The CDR3 nucleotides read TGTGCCAGCAGACTAGCGTCAGATACGCAGTATTTT.

The chain couples TRBV5-8 to TRBJ2-2; D gene uncertain. CDR3 length equals 15 residues. CDR1 is SGHTS and CDR2 is YDEGEE in the germline V gene. Trimming took 1 base from V and 0 from J, leaving 7 bases between them. CDR3 protein: CASSLLLANTGELFF. For the CDR3, the DNA is TGTGCCAGCAGCTTGTTATTAGCGAACACCGGGGAGCTGTTTTTT. The full variable domain, in which reference TRBV5-8 and TRBJ2-2 provide the parts outside the CDR3, is EAGVTQSPTHLIKTRGQQATLRCSPISGHTSVYWYQQALGLGLQFLLWYDEGEERNRGNFPPRFSGRQFPNYSSELNVNALELEDSALYLCASSLLLANTGELFFGEGSRLTVL.

This clone came up once. The chain joins TRBV11-2 to TRBJ2-5; D ambiguous. This CDR3 is built from 12 residues. V was clipped by 2 bases and J by 7 bases, with 8 bases between them. Per germline, CDR1 SGHAT and CDR2 FQNNGV. The DNA for the CDR3 is TGTGCCAGCAGCTTACCCACCGGGACCCAGTACTTC. This gives the protein CASSLPTGTQYF.